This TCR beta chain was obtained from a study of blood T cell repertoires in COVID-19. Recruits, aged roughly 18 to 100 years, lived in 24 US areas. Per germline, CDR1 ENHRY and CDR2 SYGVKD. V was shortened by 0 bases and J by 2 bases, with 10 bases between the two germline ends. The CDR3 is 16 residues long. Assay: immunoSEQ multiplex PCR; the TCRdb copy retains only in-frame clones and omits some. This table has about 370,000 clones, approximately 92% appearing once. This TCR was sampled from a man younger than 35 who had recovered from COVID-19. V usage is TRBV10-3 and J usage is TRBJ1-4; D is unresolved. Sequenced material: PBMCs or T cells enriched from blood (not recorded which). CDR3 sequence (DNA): TGTGCCATCAGTGAGTCGATGGGGAGCACTAATGAAAAACTGTTTTTT. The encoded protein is CAISESMGSTNEKLFF.